Listed below are T cell receptor beta chains from one sample, sequenced in a study of T cell clonotyping in hematopoietic cell transplantation. The repertoire was sequenced with immunoSEQ multiplex PCR; TCRdb's copy has only in-frame clones and lacks some. The sample shows thousands of clones, about 85% of them seen only once. Sequences were derived from peripheral blood mononuclear cells, sampled 180 days after allogeneic stem cell transplant. The receptors originated from a male patient between 60 and 69 years old who had an allogeneic stem cell transplant from an unrelated donor, so T cells may come from the graft donor. Some clones in this sample may be carry-over from other donors' samples. Each CDR3 is given with its conserved first and last residue. Fields, in order: clone size, J gene, V gene, D gene, CDR3 DNA, CDR3 protein. D genes are given only for firm matches. Where a row states a size, it is once, few, many or the class of an expanded clone; other rows omit it.

.,TRBJ2-5,TRBV19,.,TGTGCCAGTAGTCCTCAGGCAACAGGGAGCCAAGAGACCCAGTACTTC,CASSPQATGSQETQYF
.,TRBJ2-7,TRBV2,TRBD1,TGTGCCAGCAGGATGACAGGGATCAGAATGTACTTC,CASRMTGIRMYF
.,TRBJ1-6,TRBV7-9,.,TGTGCCAGCAGCTTATGGCCCGCCGGCTCACCCCTCCACTTT,CASSLWPAGSPLHF
.,TRBJ1-6,TRBV6-5,.,TGTGCCATCTCGAGGGCGATACCTAATTCACCCCTCCACTTT,CAISRAIPNSPLHF
.,TRBJ1-1,TRBV20-1,.,TGCAGTGCCATGGAGCGTCGAGCTTTCTTT,CSAMERRAFF
.,TRBJ2-7,TRBV27,.,TGTGCCAGCAGTTTAAGGGGGACGGCCGATTACGAGCAGTACTTC,CASSLRGTADYEQYF
.,TRBJ1-2,TRBV28,.,TGTGCCAGCAGCAGGACAGCCTCCTATGGCTACACCTTC,CASSRTASYGYTF
.,TRBJ2-6,TRBV6-1,.,TGTGCCAGCAGTTCTGGGGCCAACGTCCTGACTTTC,CASSSGANVLTF
.,TRBJ1-4,TRBV19,.,TGTGCCAGTAGTAATCCGGGGACTAATGAAAAACTGTTTTTT,CASSNPGTNEKLFF
.,TRBJ1-5,TRBV7-2,TRBD1,TGTGCCAGCAGCTCCGGGACAGGGGTGAGACAGCCCCAGCATTTT,CASSSGTGVRQPQHF
.,TRBJ2-3,TRBV29-1,TRBD2,TGCAGCGTTGTTGCTAGCGGGGGGAGTACAGATACGCAGTATTTT,CSVVASGGSTDTQYF
.,TRBJ1-5,TRBV6-1,.,TGTGCCAGCAGTGCGGCAGGAAAGTTTCAGCCCCAGCATTTT,CASSAAGKFQPQHF
.,TRBJ2-1,TRBV6-6,.,TGTGCCAGCAGTTACTCCAACAGGGAGTACAATGAGCAGTTCTTC,CASSYSNREYNEQFF
.,TRBJ1-2,TRBV7-9,.,TGTGCCAGCAGCTTGTCGTACTTGGGCTATGGCTACACCTTC,CASSLSYLGYGYTF
few,TRBJ2-2,TRBV21-1,.,TGTGCCAGCAGCAAAGAGGACACCGGGGAGCTGTTTTTT,CASSKEDTGELFF
.,TRBJ1-1,TRBV7-3,TRBD1,TGTGCCAGCAGCCTCGAACAGGGGGGCACTGAAGCTTTCTTT,CASSLEQGGTEAFF
.,TRBJ1-2,TRBV5-6,TRBD1,TGTGCCAGCAGCCTATTGGCCGGGACGACAGGGCGAGGGGGCTACACCTTC,CASSLLAGTTGRGGYTF
.,TRBJ1-3,TRBV4-1,.,TGCGCCAGCAGCCAAACTATCGGCTCTGGAAACACCATATATTTT,CASSQTIGSGNTIYF
.,TRBJ2-3,TRBV6-1,.,TGTGCCAGCAGTGAAGCGGGGGGCTTAACAGATACGCAGTATTTT,CASSEAGGLTDTQYF
.,TRBJ2-1,TRBV29-1,.,TGCAGCGTTGAAAACAATGAGCAGTTCTTC,CSVENNEQFF
.,TRBJ1-1,TRBV6-6,TRBD1,TGTGCCAGCAGCAAACAGGGGGCGGGAACTGAAGCTTTCTTT,CASSKQGAGTEAFF
.,TRBJ1-1,TRBV7-9,.,TGTGCCAGCAGCTCAGCAGGGTGGGGGATGAACACTGAAGCTTTCTTT,CASSSAGWGMNTEAFF
few,TRBJ1-3,TRBV4-3,.,TGCGCCAGCAGCCAAGATGCGACACCAAGCTCTGGAAACACCATATATTTT,CASSQDATPSSGNTIYF
.,TRBJ1-5,TRBV4-3,.,TGCGCCAGCAGCCAGGAGTGGGGACTTAATCAGCCCCAGCATTTT,CASSQEWGLNQPQHF
.,TRBJ2-2,TRBV28,.,TGTGCCAGCAGTTTAAAACTAGCCCTCCTGGGGTACACCGGGGAGCTGTTTTTT,CASSLKLALLGYTGELFF
.,TRBJ2-2,TRBV5-1,.,TGCGCCAGTTTGGCTTCGGACCAGATCACCGGGGAGCTGTTTTTT,CASLASDQITGELFF
once,TRBJ2-2,TRBV7-9,.,TGTGCCAGCAGATTGCCCCCTCAGGGAGGAACGAACACCGGGGAGCTGTTTTTT,CASRLPPQGGTNTGELFF
few,TRBJ2-7,TRBV2,.,TGTGCCAGCATACAGGGCGCCTACGAGCAGTACTTC,CASIQGAYEQYF
few,TRBJ2-3,TRBV4-1,TRBD2,TGCGCCAGCAGCCTCGAAGCGGGGGGGCCTAATACGCAGTATTTT,CASSLEAGGPNTQYF
.,TRBJ1-1,TRBV6-4,.,TGTGCCAGCAGTCAGTCTGGGGGCGGTGAAGCTTTCTTT,CASSQSGGGEAFF
.,TRBJ2-3,TRBV9,.,TGTGCCAGCAGCTGGACCCGAACCAGAGATACGCAGTATTTT,CASSWTRTRDTQYF
.,TRBJ2-1,TRBV28,.,TGTGCCAGCAGTACAGGGAGCAATGAGCAGTTCTTC,CASSTGSNEQFF
.,TRBJ2-7,TRBV5-1,.,TGCGCCAGCAGCTTGGTTCAGAGCTCCTACGAGCAGTACTTC,CASSLVQSSYEQYF
.,TRBJ1-2,TRBV7-6,.,TGTGCCAGCAGCTCAGAGGGTACCGAGAAGTATGGCTACACCTTC,CASSSEGTEKYGYTF
.,TRBJ2-5,TRBV11-3,.,TGTGCCAGCAGCCCCGGACGAGGAGTAGAGACCCAGTACTTC,CASSPGRGVETQYF
.,TRBJ1-2,TRBV18,TRBD1,TGTGCCAGCTCACGGGGCCCGGGACAGGACTCTTATGGCTACACCTTC,CASSRGPGQDSYGYTF
.,TRBJ1-2,TRBV28,.,TGTGCCAGCAGTTTATCCGACTATGGCTACACCTTC,CASSLSDYGYTF
.,TRBJ1-2,TRBV5-5,TRBD1,TGTGCCAGCAGCTTGGGCGGGACAGGGGATGGCTACACCTTC,CASSLGGTGDGYTF
.,TRBJ2-5,TRBV6-6,.,TGTGCCAGCACCGTCGACACCGGTAGTGACCAGTACTTC,CASTVDTGSDQYF
.,TRBJ1-6,TRBV28,.,TGTGCCAGCAGTTTAGCGACACCGAATAATTCACCCCTCCACTTT,CASSLATPNNSPLHF
.,TRBJ2-3,TRBV9,.,TGTGCCAGCAGCGTGGAACAGGGATCACATAGCACAGATACGCAGTATTTT,CASSVEQGSHSTDTQYF
once,TRBJ1-2,TRBV5-1,.,TGCGCCAGCAGCCAGCAAAATTATGGCTACACCTTC,CASSQQNYGYTF
.,TRBJ1-1,TRBV28,.,TGTGAGACGTTGGGGCACACTGAAGCTTTCTTT,CETLGHTEAFF
.,TRBJ2-1,TRBV29-1,TRBD1,TGCAGCGGGACAGGGGTCTGGAACAATGAGCAGTTCTTC,CSGTGVWNNEQFF
.,TRBJ1-5,TRBV10-3,.,TGTGCCATCAGTGAGTCCTTTCAGGGGAAGGGCAATCAGCCCCAGCATTTT,CAISESFQGKGNQPQHF
.,TRBJ1-5,TRBV19,.,TGTGCCAGCGGGGGGGGAGAGTTTAGCCATCAGCCCCAGCATTTT,CASGGGEFSHQPQHF